These 26 T cell receptor beta chains originate from one sample sequenced in a study of blood T cell repertoires in COVID-19. TCRdb keeps only in-frame clones here, not all; method: immunoSEQ multiplex PCR. The sample holds about 55,000 clones, approximately 80% seen once. The material sequenced was peripheral blood. The source of these receptors is a human donor in a cohort sampled during active or convalescent COVID-19.

This clone was detected only a few times. The gene calls are TRBV11-2 and TRBJ2-5; 7 nucleotides match TRBD2. CDR3 length equals 15 residues. V lost 1 base, J lost 5 bases, and 7 bases stayed unmatched. CDR1 SGHAT and CDR2 FQNNGV come from the germline V gene. The CDR3 nucleotides read TGTGCCAGCAGCTTAGTGGCGGGGGTAAGGGAGACCCAGTACTTC. Translation gives CASSLVAGVRETQYF. Supplemented by reference TRBV11-2 and TRBJ2-5, the full variable domain reads EAGVAQSPRYKIIEKRQSVAFWCNPISGHATLYWYQQILGQGPKLLIQFQNNGVVDDSQLPKDRFSAERLKGVDSTLKIQPAKLEDSAVYLCASSLVAGVRETQYFGPGTRLLVL.

The chain is built from TRBV5-4 and TRBJ1-6, with D unresolved. V lost 0 bases and J 7 bases, leaving 14 bases between the germline ends. Germline V gene lookup returns CDR1 SGHNT and CDR2 YYREEE (reference sequence). The CDR3 is made up of 16 amino acids. This chain's CDR3 is CASSLGSALENSPLHF. CDR3 nucleotide sequence: TGTGCCAGCAGCTTGGGTTCCGCCTTGGAGAATTCACCCCTCCACTTT.

This chain connects TRBV19 to TRBJ1-2, with D unclear. The length of the CDR3 is 12 residues. Per germline, CDR1 LNHDA and CDR2 SQIVND (reference sequence). Trimming stripped 7 bases from V and 5 bases from J, with 11 bases between. The CDR3 DNA is TGTGCCAGTACTCTCGGAGGGTATGGCTACACCTTC. It specifies CASTLGGYGYTF.

In DNA, the CDR3 is TGTGCCTGGTCCCCGGGGTATGGCTACACCTTC. This translates into CAWSPGYGYTF. The rearrangement links TRBV30 to TRBJ1-2; D is ambiguous. The CDR3 spans 11 residues. Per germline, CDR1 GTSNPN and CDR2 SVGIG (reference sequence). Trimming took off 5 bases at V and 5 bases at J, with 9 bases between the two ends.

V usage is TRBV25-1 and J usage is TRBJ2-7; D possibly corresponds to TRBD2 (6 bases). The CDR3 loop spans 16 amino acids. Germline values: CDR1 MGHDK, CDR2 SYGVNS. Deletions cut 4 bases from V and 0 bases from J, with 16 bases between. As DNA, the CDR3 is TGTGCCAGCAGTGCCTTGGGACTGGGAAGCTCCTACGAGCAGTACTTC. It is translated as CASSALGLGSSYEQYF.

The chain joins TRBV11-3 to TRBJ1-3, with D perhaps matching TRBD1 (5 bases). CDR1 and CDR2 (germline): SGHNT, YENEEA. The V gene lost 1 base and the J gene lost 3 bases, with 10 bases spanning the gap. The CDR3 runs to 15 residues. The CDR3 spells CASSLAGKYGNTIYF. The CDR3 bases are TGTGCCAGCAGCTTAGCAGGGAAATATGGAAACACCATATATTTT.

V is TRBV4-3 and J is TRBJ2-7, with D perhaps TRBD1 (5 bases). V shed 0 bases and J shed 6 bases, with 9 bases lying between them. This CDR3 has 13 residues. From germline, CDR1 is LGHNA and CDR2 YSLEER. CDR3 region: CASSQDKGSEQYF. The CDR3 bases are TGCGCCAGCAGCCAAGATAAGGGGTCCGAGCAGTACTTC.

The V call is TRBV5-1, the J call TRBJ2-1, with a possible D match to TRBD2 (5 bases). V gave up 4 bases and J gave up 2 bases, with 19 bases separating them. The germline gives CDR1 SGHRS, CDR2 YFSETQ. CDR3 length: 17 amino acids. The CDR3 region has the DNA TGCGCCAGCAGCGTGAACCCTTCTAGCCAACCCTACAATGAGCAGTTCTTC. It is translated as CASSVNPSSQPYNEQFF.

The chain couples TRBV9 to TRBJ2-1; tentative D call: TRBD1 (7 bases). CDR1 SGDLS and CDR2 YYNGEE come from the germline V gene. The CDR3 has 14 amino acids. V shed 3 bases and J shed 6 bases, with 13 bases lying between them. CDR3: CASSARGQRNEQFF. The DNA of the CDR3 is TGTGCCAGCAGCGCGCGGGGACAGCGCAATGAGCAGTTCTTC.

V and J are TRBV6-6 and TRBJ2-1; D is possibly TRBD2 (5 bases). Germline V gene data show CDR1 as MNHNY and CDR2 as SVGAGI (reference sequence). V was shortened by 5 bases and J by 0 bases, with 14 bases between the two germline ends. The CDR3 has 16 amino acids. CDR3 DNA: TGTGCCAGCAGTCAGTCGGGGTTTAGCTCCTACAATGAGCAGTTCTTC. It encodes CASSQSGFSSYNEQFF.

The V gene is TRBV5-1, the J gene TRBJ2-2, with D perhaps TRBD2 (7 bases). Looked up from germline, CDR1 is SGHRS and CDR2 is YFSETQ. The CDR3 has 18 residues. V gave up 1 base and J gave up 4 bases, with 20 bases separating them. The CDR3 DNA follows: TGCGCCAGCAGCTTGAGACCTGCCGGGGGGCGAGGCACCGGGGAGCTGTTTTTT. The encoded protein is CASSLRPAGGRGTGELFF.

This chain joins TRBV3-1 (or the pseudogene TRBV3-2) and TRBJ2-1; D not resolved. Trimming stripped 0 bases from V and 6 bases from J, with 9 bases between. The germline V gene encodes CDR1 LGHDT and CDR2 YNNKEL (reference sequence). The CDR3 covers 14 residues. CDR3 nucleotide sequence: TGTGCCAGCAGCCAAGATCTCGGTAGCAATGAGCAGTTCTTC. Protein: CASSQDLGSNEQFF.

V usage is TRBV7-2 and J usage is TRBJ2-6, with D perhaps matching TRBD1 (5 bases). With 5 bases removed from V and 4 bases from J, the gap between germline ends came to 12 bases. The CDR3 spans 15 residues. Germline lookup yields CDR1 SGHTA and CDR2 FQGNSA. The DNA of the CDR3 is TGTGCCAGCAGCCCAACAGGAACCGGGGCCAACGTCCTGACTTTC. Protein: CASSPTGTGANVLTF.

The chain has TRBV18 and TRBJ1-1; D is unresolved. With 1 base removed from V and 5 bases from J, the gap between germline ends came to 11 bases. CDR3 length: 14 amino acids. Germline values: CDR1 KGHSH, CDR2 LQKENI. The chain's CDR3 is CASSPRSGRTEAFF. The DNA of the CDR3 is TGTGCCAGCTCACCACGATCGGGAAGGACTGAAGCTTTCTTT. Variable domain in full (rest from reference TRBV18 and TRBJ1-1): NAGVMQNPRHLVRRRGQEARLRCSPMKGHSHVYWYRQLPEEGLKFMVYLQKENIIDESGMPKERFSAEFPKEGPSILRIQQVVRGDSAAYFCASSPRSGRTEAFFGQGTRLTVV.

Comments on this clone: Other DNA sequences in the same sample also yield this CDR3. The rearrangement uses TRBV6-5 and TRBJ2-7; D may be TRBD1 (5 bases). The CDR3 length is 12 residues. Germline values: CDR1 MNHEY, CDR2 SVGAGI. V was clipped by 6 bases and J by 0 bases, with 6 bases between them. CDR3 amino acids: CASRQGSYEQYF. In DNA, the CDR3 is TGTGCCAGCAGGCAGGGCTCCTACGAGCAGTACTTC.

The genes are TRBV28 and TRBJ1-5; 9 nucleotides line up with TRBD1. This CDR3 spans 17 amino acids. CDR1 and CDR2 (germline): MDHEN, SYDVKM. Unmatched junction bases numbered 12, after V lost 5 bases and J lost 4 bases. CDR3 nucleotide sequence: TGTGCCAGCAGTAAACCCGGGACAGGGACTTTTAATCAGCCCCAGCATTTT. This encodes CASSKPGTGTFNQPQHF.

The chain has TRBV10-3 and TRBJ1-1; D not resolved. Germline loops: CDR1 ENHRY, CDR2 SYGVKD. The CDR3 runs to 15 residues. Trimming took off 4 bases at V and 1 base at J, with 13 bases between the two ends. CDR3: CAISADGRQNTEAFF. CDR3 sequence (DNA): TGTGCCATCAGTGCTGACGGTCGACAGAACACTGAAGCTTTCTTT.

The chain recombines TRBV4-2 with TRBJ2-7; TRBD2 matches at 10 bases. Germline CDR1 is LGHNA and CDR2 is YNFKEQ. This CDR3 is built from 17 residues. The V and J ends lost 0 bases and 2 bases, in that order; junction bases with no gene match: 7. CDR3 sequence reads: CASSQDLGLAGAYEQYF. Written as DNA, the CDR3 is TGTGCCAGCAGCCAAGATTTAGGGCTAGCGGGGGCCTACGAGCAGTACTTC.

The V gene is TRBV15, the J gene TRBJ2-7; no firm D call. The CDR3 is made up of 13 amino acids. Germline V gene sequence: CDR1 LNHNV, CDR2 YYDKDF (reference sequence). The V gene lost 0 bases and the J gene lost 2 bases, with 5 bases spanning the gap. The CDR3 DNA reads TGTGCCACCAGCAGAGATCCGGCCTACGAGCAGTACTTC. Translated: CATSRDPAYEQYF. Supplemented by reference TRBV15 and TRBJ2-7, the full variable domain reads DAMVIQNPRYQVTQFGKPVTLSCSQTLNHNVMYWYQQKSSQAPKLLFHYYDKDFNNEADTPDNFQSRRPNTSFCFLDIRSPGLGDTAMYLCATSRDPAYEQYFGPGTRLTVT.

V usage is TRBV9 and J usage is TRBJ2-1; D may be TRBD2 (6 bases). The V end lost 2 bases, the J end lost 9 bases, and 15 bases lay between the germline ends. Germline-derived CDR1 and CDR2 are SGDLS and YYNGEE. This CDR3 is 14 amino acids long. The CDR3 spells CASSVGGRRGEQFF. The CDR3 DNA is TGTGCCAGCAGCGTCGGAGGGAGGCGGGGTGAGCAGTTCTTC.

The chain combines TRBV11-3 with TRBJ1-2; 11 nucleotides align to TRBD1. The CDR3 contains 17 residues. J lost 4 bases, V lost 0 bases, and 7 bases had no gene match. CDR1 is SGHNT and CDR2 is YENEEA in the germline V gene. CDR3 sequence (DNA): TGTGCCAGCAGCTTAGATCGGGGGACAGGGGGGAGCTATGGCTACACCTTC. It is translated as CASSLDRGTGGSYGYTF.

The gene calls are TRBV29-1 and TRBJ2-3, with TRBD2 as a possible D gene (6 bases). The CDR3 is made up of 14 amino acids. Trimming removed 7 bases at V and 4 bases at J, with 18 bases between. Germline lookup yields CDR1 SQVTM and CDR2 ANQGSEA. CDR3 residues: CSGDIAGTADTQYF. DNA of the CDR3: TGCAGCGGAGACATCGCGGGGACCGCAGATACGCAGTATTTT.

This clone was detected only once. The chain links TRBV7-2 to TRBJ1-2; 10 bases are a match to TRBD1. V lost 5 bases, J lost 7 bases, and 10 bases stayed unmatched. CDR1 and CDR2 from the germline V gene are SGHTA and FQGNSA. This CDR3 contains 15 residues. CDR3 sequence (DNA): TGTGCCAGCAGCACCCGGGACAGGGGAGAAAGTGGCTACACCTTC. This gives the protein CASSTRDRGESGYTF.

The rearrangement uses TRBV4-3 and TRBJ1-1; perhaps TRBD1 as D (5 bases). This CDR3 region has 16 residues. The germline V and J ends were trimmed by 0 bases and 1 base, with 12 bases remaining between them. CDR1 is LGHNA and CDR2 is YSLEER in the germline V gene. The CDR3 protein is CASSQEVPGQNTEAFF. CDR3 sequence (DNA): TGCGCCAGCAGCCAAGAGGTCCCAGGGCAGAACACTGAAGCTTTCTTT.

The chain has TRBV10-3 and TRBJ1-2, with 9 bases fitting TRBD1. The CDR3 contains 13 residues. Germline assignment: CDR1 ENHRY and CDR2 SYGVKD. Trimming at V came to 6 bases and at J to 7 bases, leaving 6 bases not matched to a gene. DNA for the CDR3: TGTGCCATCAGCCGGGACAGGGACAGTGGCTACACCTTC. It specifies CAISRDRDSGYTF.

In DNA form, the CDR3 reads TGCGCCAGCAGCCCGGCAGGGACAGGGATGGAGGGCTACACCTTC. It encodes CASSPAGTGMEGYTF. The chain carries TRBV5-1 and TRBJ1-2; 9 nucleotides agree with TRBD1. Germline CDR1 SGHRS, CDR2 YFSETQ. CDR3 size: 15 residues. V was pared by 4 bases and J by 8 bases, with 12 bases of the junction left unmatched.